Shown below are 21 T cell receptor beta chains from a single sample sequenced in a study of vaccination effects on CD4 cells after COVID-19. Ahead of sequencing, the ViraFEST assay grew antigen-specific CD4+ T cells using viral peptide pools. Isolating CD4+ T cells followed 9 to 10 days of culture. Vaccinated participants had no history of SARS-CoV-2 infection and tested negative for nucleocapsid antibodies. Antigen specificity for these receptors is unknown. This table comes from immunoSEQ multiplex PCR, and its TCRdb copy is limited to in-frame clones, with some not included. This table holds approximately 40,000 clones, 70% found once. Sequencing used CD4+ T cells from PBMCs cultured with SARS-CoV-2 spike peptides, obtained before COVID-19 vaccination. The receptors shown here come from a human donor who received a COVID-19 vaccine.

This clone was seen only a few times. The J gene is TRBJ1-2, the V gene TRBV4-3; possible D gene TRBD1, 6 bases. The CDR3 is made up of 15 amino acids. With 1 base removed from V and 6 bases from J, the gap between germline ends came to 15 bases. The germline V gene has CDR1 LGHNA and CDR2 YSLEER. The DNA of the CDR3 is TGCGCCAGCAGCCAAGCAAGACAGGCATTCCATGGCTACACCTTC. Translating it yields CASSQARQAFHGYTF.

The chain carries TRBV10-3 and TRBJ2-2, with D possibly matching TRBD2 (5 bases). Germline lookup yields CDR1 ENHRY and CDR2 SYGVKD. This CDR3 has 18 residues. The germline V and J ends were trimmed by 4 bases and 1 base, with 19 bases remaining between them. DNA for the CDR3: TGTGCCATCAGTGTTGGTTCGAGGACGGGAAAGAACACCGGGGAGCTGTTTTTT. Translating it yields CAISVGSRTGKNTGELFF.

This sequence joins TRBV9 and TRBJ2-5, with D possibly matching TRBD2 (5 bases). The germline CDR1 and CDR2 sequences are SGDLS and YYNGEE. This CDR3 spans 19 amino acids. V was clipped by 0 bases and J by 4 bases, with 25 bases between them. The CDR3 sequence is CASSVAPEIRGGLAETQYF. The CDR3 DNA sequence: TGTGCCAGCAGCGTAGCTCCCGAGATCCGAGGAGGATTGGCAGAGACCCAGTACTTC.

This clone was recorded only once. The CDR3 protein is CASSYTPDGASGANVLTF. In DNA, the CDR3 is TGTGCCAGCAGTTACACCCCGGACGGAGCCTCTGGGGCCAACGTCCTGACTTTC. The chain is built from TRBV6-2 or TRBV6-3 and TRBJ2-6; D not resolved. Per the germline V gene, CDR1 is MNHEY and CDR2 is SVGEGT. The CDR3 contains 18 residues. Trimming removed 2 bases at V and 0 bases at J, with 14 bases between.

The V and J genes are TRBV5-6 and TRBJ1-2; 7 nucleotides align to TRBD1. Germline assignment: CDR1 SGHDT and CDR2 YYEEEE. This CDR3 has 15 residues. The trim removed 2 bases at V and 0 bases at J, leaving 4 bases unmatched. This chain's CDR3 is CASSFGQGANYGYTF. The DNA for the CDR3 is TGTGCCAGCAGCTTCGGGCAGGGGGCTAACTATGGCTACACCTTC.

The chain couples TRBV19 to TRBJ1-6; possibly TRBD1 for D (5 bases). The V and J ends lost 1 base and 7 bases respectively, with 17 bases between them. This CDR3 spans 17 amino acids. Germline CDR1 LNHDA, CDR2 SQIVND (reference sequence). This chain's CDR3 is CASSIGGPRGRNSPLHF. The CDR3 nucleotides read TGTGCCAGTAGTATAGGGGGCCCGCGGGGCCGGAATTCACCCCTCCACTTT.

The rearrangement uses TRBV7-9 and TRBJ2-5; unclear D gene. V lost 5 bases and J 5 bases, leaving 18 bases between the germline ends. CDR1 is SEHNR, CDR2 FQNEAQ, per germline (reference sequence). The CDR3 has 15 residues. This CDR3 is CASSDALRYGETQYF. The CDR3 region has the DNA TGTGCCAGCAGCGATGCCCTGAGGTACGGCGAGACCCAGTACTTC.

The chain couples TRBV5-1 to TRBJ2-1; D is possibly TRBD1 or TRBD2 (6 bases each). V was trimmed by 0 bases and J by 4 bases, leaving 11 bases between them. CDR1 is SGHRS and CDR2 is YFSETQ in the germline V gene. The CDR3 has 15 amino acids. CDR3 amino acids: CASSLGGGGYNEQFF. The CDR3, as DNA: TGCGCCAGCAGCTTGGGAGGAGGGGGGTACAATGAGCAGTTCTTC.

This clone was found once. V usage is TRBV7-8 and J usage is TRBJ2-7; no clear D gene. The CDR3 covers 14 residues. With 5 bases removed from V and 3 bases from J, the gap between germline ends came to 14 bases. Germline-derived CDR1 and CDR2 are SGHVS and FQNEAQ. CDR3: CASSPDRVNYEQYF. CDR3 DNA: TGTGCCAGCAGCCCAGATAGGGTGAACTACGAGCAGTACTTC.

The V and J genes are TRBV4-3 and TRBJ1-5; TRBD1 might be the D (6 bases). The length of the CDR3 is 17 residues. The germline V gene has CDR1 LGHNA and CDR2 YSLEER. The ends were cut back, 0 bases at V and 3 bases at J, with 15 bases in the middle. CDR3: CASSQEWDTGINQPQHF. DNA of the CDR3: TGCGCCAGCAGCCAAGAATGGGACACTGGAATCAATCAGCCCCAGCATTTT.

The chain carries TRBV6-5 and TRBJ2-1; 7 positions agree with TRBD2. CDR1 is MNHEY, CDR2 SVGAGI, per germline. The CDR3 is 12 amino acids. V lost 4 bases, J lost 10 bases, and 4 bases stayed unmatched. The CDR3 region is CASSSSSGEQFF. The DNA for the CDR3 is TGTGCCAGCAGTTCCTCTAGCGGAGAGCAGTTCTTC.

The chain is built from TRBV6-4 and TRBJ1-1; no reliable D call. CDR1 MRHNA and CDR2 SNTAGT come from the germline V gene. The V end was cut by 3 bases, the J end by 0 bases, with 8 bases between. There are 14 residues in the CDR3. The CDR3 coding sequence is TGTGCCAGCAGTGAGGGGTCAATGAACACTGAAGCTTTCTTT. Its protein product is CASSEGSMNTEAFF.

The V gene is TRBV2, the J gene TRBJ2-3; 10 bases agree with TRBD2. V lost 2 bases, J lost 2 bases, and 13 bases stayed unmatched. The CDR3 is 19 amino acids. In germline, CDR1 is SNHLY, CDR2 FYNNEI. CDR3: CASSETAGLASSVTDTQYF. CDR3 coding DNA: TGTGCCAGCAGTGAAACGGCGGGACTAGCGTCGTCGGTCACAGATACGCAGTATTTT.

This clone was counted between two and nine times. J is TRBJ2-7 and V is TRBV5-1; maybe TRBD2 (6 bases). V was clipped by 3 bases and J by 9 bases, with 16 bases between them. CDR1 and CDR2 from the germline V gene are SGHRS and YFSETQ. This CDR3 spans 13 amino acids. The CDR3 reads CASSWDSPTGQYF. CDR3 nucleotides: TGCGCCAGCAGCTGGGACTCCCCTACGGGGCAGTACTTC.

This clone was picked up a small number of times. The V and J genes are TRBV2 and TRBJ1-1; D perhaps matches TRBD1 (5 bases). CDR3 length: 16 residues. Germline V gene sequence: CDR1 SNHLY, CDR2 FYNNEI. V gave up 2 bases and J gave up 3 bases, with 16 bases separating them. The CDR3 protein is CASSEISGRVYTEAFF. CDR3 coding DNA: TGTGCCAGCAGTGAAATTTCGGGCAGGGTGTACACTGAAGCTTTCTTT.

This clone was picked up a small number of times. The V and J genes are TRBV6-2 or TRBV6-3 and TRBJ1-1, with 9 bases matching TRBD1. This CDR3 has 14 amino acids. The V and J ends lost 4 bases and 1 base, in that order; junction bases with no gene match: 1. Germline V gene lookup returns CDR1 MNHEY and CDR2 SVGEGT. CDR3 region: CASSWGQGNTEAFF. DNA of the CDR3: TGTGCCAGCAGTTGGGGACAGGGGAACACTGAAGCTTTCTTT.

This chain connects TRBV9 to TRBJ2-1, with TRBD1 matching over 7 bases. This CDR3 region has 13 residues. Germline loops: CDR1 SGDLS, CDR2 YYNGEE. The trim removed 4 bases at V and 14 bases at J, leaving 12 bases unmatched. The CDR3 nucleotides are TGTGCCAGCAGCCACACTGGACAGGAAAGGAAGTTCTTC. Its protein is CASSHTGQERKFF.

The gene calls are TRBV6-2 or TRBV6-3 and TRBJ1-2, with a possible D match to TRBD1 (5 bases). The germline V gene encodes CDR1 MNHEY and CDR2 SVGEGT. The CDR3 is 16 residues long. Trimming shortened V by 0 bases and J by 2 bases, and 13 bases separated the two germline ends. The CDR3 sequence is CASSYSGREVNYGYTF. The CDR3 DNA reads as TGTGCCAGCAGTTACTCGGGCAGGGAGGTAAACTATGGCTACACCTTC.

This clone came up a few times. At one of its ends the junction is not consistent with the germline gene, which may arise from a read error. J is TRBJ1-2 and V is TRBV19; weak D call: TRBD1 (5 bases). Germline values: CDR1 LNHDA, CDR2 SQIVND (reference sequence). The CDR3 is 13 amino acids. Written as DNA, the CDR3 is TGTGCCAGTAGTATGGGCCAGGCTATGACTGGGGGCTTC. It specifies CASSMGQAMTGGF.

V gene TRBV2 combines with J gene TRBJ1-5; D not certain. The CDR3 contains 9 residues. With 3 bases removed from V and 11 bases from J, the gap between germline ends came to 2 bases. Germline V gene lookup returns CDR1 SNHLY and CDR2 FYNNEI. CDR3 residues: CASSDAQHF. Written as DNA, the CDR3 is TGTGCCAGCAGTGATGCCCAGCATTTT.

The CDR3 nucleotides read TGTGCCAGCAGCAACTGGTGGACAGGTAAGATCGGGGAGCTGTTTTTT. Its protein is CASSNWWTGKIGELFF. The chain joins TRBV21-1 to TRBJ2-2; no check of the table's D call, TRBD1, against the DNA was made. TRBV21-1 is a known pseudogene. The CDR3 loop spans 16 amino acids.